The clone carrying this T cell receptor beta chain has just a few counts. Generated by immunoSEQ multiplex PCR, the TCRdb table keeps only in-frame clones and is missing some. The table lists 250,000 to 350,000 clones, about 81% of them singletons, with around 1.6% in the top ten. This sample is part of a study of blood T cell repertoires in COVID-19. Study information: COVID-19 samples collected from the United States, Italy and Spain covered acute and convalescent phases. Sources were T cells, B-cell-depleted T cells, or PBMCs; the material itself was cDNA or gDNA.

Seattle patients were enrolled during active infection and followed longitudinally. Sample: peripheral blood. This sequence was found in a human donor with COVID-19, enrolled during active disease. The donor label of this sample is uncertain.

CDR3 in DNA: TGTGCCAGCAGCGTAGGAGGGGGACAGACCCTATCCTACGAGCAGTACTTC. Translated: CASSVGGGQTLSYEQYF. J is TRBJ2-7 and V is TRBV9; TRBD1 matches at 7 bases. This CDR3 comprises 17 residues. Germline V gene lookup returns CDR1 SGDLS and CDR2 YYNGEE. Trimming cost V 0 bases and J 1 base; bases outside gene matches: 10.